This TCR beta chain was observed in a study of T cell responses to AZD1222 COVID-19 vaccine. On the study more broadly: Analyses pooled second doses at about 4 or about 12 weeks. Overall study findings and caveats: Receipt of two AZD1222 doses was followed by a rise in Spike-specific TCR breadth and depth. It should be noted that donors were predominantly white British and more often female, and clonal diversity was possibly underestimated. Unmutated regions of variants are reportedly targeted by nearly half of spike-specific TCRs.

This clone was counted a single time. Its target is unknown. Profiling relied on immunoSEQ multiplex PCR, and the TCRdb table lists in-frame clones only, not all of them. The profile shows around 91,000 clones, about 88% of them singletons. V was clipped by 0 bases and J by 8 bases, with 20 bases between them. Germline V lookup: CDR1 SEHNR, CDR2 FQNEAQ (reference sequence). The CDR3 length is 16 residues. The starting material was peripheral blood, obtained on day 0 of AZD1222 vaccination. The TCR comes from an adult in good health. The chain combines TRBV7-9 with TRBJ2-7; no reliable D call. As DNA, the CDR3 is TGTGCCAGCAGCTTAGCTTTGGGATTTGGGGTTTTTCAGCAGTACTTC. Its translation: CASSLALGFGVFQQYF.